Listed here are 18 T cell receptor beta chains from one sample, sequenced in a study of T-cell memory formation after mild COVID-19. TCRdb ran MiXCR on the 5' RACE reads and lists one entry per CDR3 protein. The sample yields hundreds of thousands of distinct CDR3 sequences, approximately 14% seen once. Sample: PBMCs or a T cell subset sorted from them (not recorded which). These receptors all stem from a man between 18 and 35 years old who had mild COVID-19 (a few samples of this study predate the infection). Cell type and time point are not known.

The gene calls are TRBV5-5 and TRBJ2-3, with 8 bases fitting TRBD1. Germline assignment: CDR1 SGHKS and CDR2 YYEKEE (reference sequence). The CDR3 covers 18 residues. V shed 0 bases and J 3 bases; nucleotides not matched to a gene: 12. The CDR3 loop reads CASSLGTGDRGRTDTQYF. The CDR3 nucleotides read TGTGCCAGCAGCTTGGGTACGGGCGACAGGGGCAGGACAGATACGCAGTATTTT. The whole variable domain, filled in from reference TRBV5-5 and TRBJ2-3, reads DAGVTQSPTHLIKTRGQQVTLRCSPISGHKSVSWYQQVLGQGPQFIFQYYEKEERGRGNFPDRFSARQFPNYSSELNVNALLLGDSALYLCASSLGTGDRGRTDTQYFGPGTRLTVL.

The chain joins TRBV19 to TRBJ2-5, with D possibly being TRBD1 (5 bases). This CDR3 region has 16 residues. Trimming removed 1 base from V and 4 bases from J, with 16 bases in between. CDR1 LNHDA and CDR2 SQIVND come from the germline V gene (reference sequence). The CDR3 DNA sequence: TGTGCCAGTAGTATAGGTCAGGGCCCTTCAAGAGAGACCCAGTACTTC. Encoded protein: CASSIGQGPSRETQYF. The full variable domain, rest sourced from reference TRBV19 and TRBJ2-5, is DGGITQSPKYLFRKEGQNVTLSCEQNLNHDAMYWYRQDPGQGLRLIYYSQIVNDFQKGDIAEGYSVSREKKESFPLTVTSAQKNPTAFYLCASSIGQGPSRETQYFGPGTRLLVL.

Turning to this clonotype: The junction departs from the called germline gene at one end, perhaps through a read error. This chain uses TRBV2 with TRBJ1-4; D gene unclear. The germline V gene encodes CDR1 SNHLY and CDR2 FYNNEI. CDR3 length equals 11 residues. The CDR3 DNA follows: TGTGCCAGCAGTGAAGGCCAAACAATACTCTTT. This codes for CASSEGQTILF.

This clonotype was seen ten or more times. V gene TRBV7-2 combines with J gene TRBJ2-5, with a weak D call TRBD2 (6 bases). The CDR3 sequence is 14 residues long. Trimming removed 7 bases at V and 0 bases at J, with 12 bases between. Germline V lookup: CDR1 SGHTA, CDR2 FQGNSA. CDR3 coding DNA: TGTGCCAGCACGACAAGGAGGGACCAAGAGACCCAGTACTTC. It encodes CASTTRRDQETQYF.

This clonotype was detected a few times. CDR3 sequence reads: CASSPQTQQPQHF. In DNA, the CDR3 is TGTGCCAGCAGCCCCCAAACCCAACAGCCCCAGCATTTT. The rearrangement links TRBV7-2 to TRBJ1-5, with D uncertain. CDR1 and CDR2 (germline): SGHTA, FQGNSA. This CDR3 spans 13 amino acids. The V end lost 5 bases, the J end lost 7 bases, and 12 bases lay between the germline ends.

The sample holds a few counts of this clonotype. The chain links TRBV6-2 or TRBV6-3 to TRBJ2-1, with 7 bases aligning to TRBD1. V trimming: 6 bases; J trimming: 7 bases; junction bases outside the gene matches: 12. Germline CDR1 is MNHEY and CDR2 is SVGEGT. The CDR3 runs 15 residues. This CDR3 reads CASRKTGFLKNEQFF. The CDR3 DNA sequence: TGTGCCAGCAGGAAGACAGGGTTCCTAAAAAATGAGCAGTTCTTC.

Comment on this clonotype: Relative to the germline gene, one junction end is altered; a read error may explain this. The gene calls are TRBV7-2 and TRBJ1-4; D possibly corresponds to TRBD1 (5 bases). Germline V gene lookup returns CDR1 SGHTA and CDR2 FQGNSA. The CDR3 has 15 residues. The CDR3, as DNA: TGTGCCAGCAGCTTAGTTGTAGGGGCATCTAGTCCCCCCGTTTTT. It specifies CASSLVVGASSPPVF.

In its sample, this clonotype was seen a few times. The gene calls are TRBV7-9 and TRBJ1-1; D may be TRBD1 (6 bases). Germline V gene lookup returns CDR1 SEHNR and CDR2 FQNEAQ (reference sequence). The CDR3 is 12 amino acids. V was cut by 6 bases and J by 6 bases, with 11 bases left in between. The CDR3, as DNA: TGTGCCAGCAGTAAACAGGGCTCTGAAGCTTTCTTT. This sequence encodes CASSKQGSEAFF.

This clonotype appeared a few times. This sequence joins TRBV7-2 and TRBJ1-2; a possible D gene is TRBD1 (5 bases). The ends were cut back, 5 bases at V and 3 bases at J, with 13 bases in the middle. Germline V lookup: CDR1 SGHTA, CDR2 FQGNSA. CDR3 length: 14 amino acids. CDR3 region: CASSPRRGHYGYTF. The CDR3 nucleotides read TGTGCCAGCAGCCCCCGTAGGGGCCACTATGGCTACACCTTC.

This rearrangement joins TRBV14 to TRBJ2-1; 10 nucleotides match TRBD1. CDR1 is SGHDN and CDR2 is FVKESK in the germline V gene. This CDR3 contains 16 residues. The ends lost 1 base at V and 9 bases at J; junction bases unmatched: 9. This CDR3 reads CASSQGSDRGWREQFF. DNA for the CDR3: TGTGCCAGCAGCCAAGGTTCGGACAGGGGGTGGCGTGAGCAGTTCTTC.

CDR3 region: CASTAQSNYGYTF. The CDR3 region has the DNA TGTGCCAGCACCGCACAGTCCAACTATGGCTACACCTTC. The rearrangement links TRBV7-9 to TRBJ1-2; D ambiguous. This CDR3 region has 13 residues. V shed 7 bases and J shed 2 bases, with 11 bases lying between them. Germline loops: CDR1 SEHNR, CDR2 FQNEAQ (reference sequence). The entire variable domain, with the rest obtained from reference TRBV7-9 and TRBJ1-2, is as follows: DTGVSQNPRHKITKRGQNVTFRCDPISEHNRLYWYRQTLGQGPEFLTYFQNEAQLEKSRLLSDRFSAERPKGSFSTLEIQRTEQGDSAMYLCASTAQSNYGYTFGSGTRLTVV.

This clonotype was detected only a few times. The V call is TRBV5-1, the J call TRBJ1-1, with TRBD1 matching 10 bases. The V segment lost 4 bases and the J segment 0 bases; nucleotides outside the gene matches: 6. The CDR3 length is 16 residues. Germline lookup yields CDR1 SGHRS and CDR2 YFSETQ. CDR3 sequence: CASSRDRGSMNTEAFF. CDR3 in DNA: TGCGCCAGCAGCCGGGACAGGGGTTCGATGAACACTGAAGCTTTCTTT.

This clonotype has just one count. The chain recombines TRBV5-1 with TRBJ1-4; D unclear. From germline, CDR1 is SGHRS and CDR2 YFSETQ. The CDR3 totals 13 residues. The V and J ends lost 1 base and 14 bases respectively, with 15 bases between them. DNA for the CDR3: TGCGCCAGCAGCTTGAAGGGCGGTGGTGGGCTGTTTTTT. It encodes CASSLKGGGGLFF.

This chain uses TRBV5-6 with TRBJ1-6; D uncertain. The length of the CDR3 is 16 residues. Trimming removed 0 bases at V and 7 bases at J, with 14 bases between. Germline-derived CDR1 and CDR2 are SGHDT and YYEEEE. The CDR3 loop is CASSLVFRIRNSPLHF. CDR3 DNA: TGTGCCAGCAGCTTGGTGTTTCGTATTAGGAATTCACCCCTCCACTTT.

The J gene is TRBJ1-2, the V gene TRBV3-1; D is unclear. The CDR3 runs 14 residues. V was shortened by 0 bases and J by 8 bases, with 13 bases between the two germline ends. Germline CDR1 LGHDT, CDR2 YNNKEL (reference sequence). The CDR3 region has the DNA TGTGCCAGCAGCCAAGATGGTGGGATGAAGGGCTACACCTTC. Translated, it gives CASSQDGGMKGYTF.

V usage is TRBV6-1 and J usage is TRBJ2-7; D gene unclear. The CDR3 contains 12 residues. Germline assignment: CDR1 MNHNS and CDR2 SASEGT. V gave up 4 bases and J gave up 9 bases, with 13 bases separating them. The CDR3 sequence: CASSGGRDRQYV. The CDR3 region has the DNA TGTGCCAGCAGTGGTGGAAGGGATCGGCAGTACGTC.

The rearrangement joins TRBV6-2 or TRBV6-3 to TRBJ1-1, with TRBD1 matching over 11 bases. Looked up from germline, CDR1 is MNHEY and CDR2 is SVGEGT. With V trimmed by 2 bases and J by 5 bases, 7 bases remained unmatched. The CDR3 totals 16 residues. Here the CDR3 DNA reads TGTGCCAGCAGTTACAGACCCGGGACAGGGGGTACTGAAGCTTTCTTT. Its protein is CASSYRPGTGGTEAFF.

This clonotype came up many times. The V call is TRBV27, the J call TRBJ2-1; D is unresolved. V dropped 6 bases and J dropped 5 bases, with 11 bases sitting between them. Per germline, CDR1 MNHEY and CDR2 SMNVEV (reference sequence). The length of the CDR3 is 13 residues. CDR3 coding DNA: TGTGCCAGCAGATCCGGGTTAGACAATGAGCAGTTCTTC. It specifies CASRSGLDNEQFF.